This section outlines one TCR beta chain sequence together with its context. The sample belongs to a study of cytomegalovirus exposure and HLA in healthy donors. PCR used 60 Vbeta primers and 13 Jbeta primers. Assay used: immunoSEQ multiplex PCR; TCRdb lists only in-frame clones, some missing. The sample contains roughly 100,000 clones, approximately 80% of which appear only once. V lost 2 bases to trimming and J lost 7 bases, with 9 bases between them. CDR1 and CDR2 from the germline V gene are SGHVS and FQNEAQ. The CDR3 loop spans 14 amino acids. The TCR comes from a man aged 45-65 years in good health and CMV-seronegative. The rearrangement uses TRBV7-8 and TRBJ1-6; a weak D match, TRBD1 (5 bases). The material sequenced was PBMCs. Written as DNA, the CDR3 is TGTGCCAGCAGCTTATACAGGCGGAATTCACCCCTCCACTTT. Its protein product is CASSLYRRNSPLHF.